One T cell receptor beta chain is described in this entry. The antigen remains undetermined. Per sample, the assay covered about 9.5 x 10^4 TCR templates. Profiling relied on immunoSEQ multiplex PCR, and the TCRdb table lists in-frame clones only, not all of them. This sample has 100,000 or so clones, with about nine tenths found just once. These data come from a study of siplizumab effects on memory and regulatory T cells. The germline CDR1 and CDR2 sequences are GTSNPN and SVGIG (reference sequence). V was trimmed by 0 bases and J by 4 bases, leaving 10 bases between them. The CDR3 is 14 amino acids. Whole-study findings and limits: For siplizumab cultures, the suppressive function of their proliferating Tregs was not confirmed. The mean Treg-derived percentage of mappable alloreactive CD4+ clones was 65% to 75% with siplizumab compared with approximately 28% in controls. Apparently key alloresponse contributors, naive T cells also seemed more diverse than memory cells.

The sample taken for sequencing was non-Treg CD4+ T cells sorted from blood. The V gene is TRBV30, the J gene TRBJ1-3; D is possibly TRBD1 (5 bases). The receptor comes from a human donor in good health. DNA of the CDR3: TGTGCCTGGAGTGTACAAGGGGAGGGAAACACCATATATTTT. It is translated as CAWSVQGEGNTIYF.